This T cell receptor (beta chain) was sequenced during a study of cytomegalovirus exposure and HLA in healthy donors. General observations from the study: TCR sequences were mostly rare, though some public TCRs occurred in many donors. The CMV antigen specificity of a few CMV-associated chains was confirmed through in vitro analysis.

Trimming removed 10 bases from V and 1 base from J, with 10 bases in between. Germline loops: CDR1 LNHDA, CDR2 SQIVND (reference sequence). The CDR3 covers 12 residues. PCR was performed using 60 Vbeta and 13 Jbeta primers. Profiled with immunoSEQ multiplex PCR; TCRdb holds only in-frame clones, not every one. The sample records some 130,000 clones, about four fifths being singletons. This clone appeared a few times. Its antigen is not known. The receptor was isolated from a human donor in good health. The V call is TRBV19, the J call TRBJ1-1; perhaps TRBD1 as D (6 bases). The material sequenced was PBMCs. The CDR3 sequence: CATTGENTEAFF. DNA of the CDR3: TGTGCCACGACAGGAGAGAACACTGAAGCTTTCTTT.